Following are 3 T cell receptor beta chains from one sample sequenced in a study of identifying expanded T cells in peripheral blood. Clones were read by immunoSEQ multiplex PCR, and TCRdb kept only the in-frame ones, dropping some. The table has 65,000 to 95,000 clones, 84% seen once. Material for sequencing was blood. These receptor sequences come from a person aged 18-70 years in good health.

The chain combines TRBV4-2 with TRBJ2-2; 15 positions match TRBD2. Germline CDR1 LGHNA, CDR2 YNFKEQ. The CDR3 contains 21 residues. J gave up 3 bases and V 4 bases, and 15 bases lay outside the gene matches. In nucleotides, the CDR3 is TGTGCCAGCAGCCCAAGCCTACCGGGACTAGCGGGAGGTCGGGACACCGGGGAGCTGTTTTTT. Protein: CASSPSLPGLAGGRDTGELFF.

The chain couples TRBV4-3 to TRBJ2-5; TRBD2 matches 7 bases. CDR1 and CDR2 (germline): LGHNA, YSLEER. The CDR3 spans 16 residues. V was clipped by 1 base and J by 5 bases; unmatched bases: 10. As DNA, the CDR3 is TGCGCCAGCAGCCAAGGCGGCTTGGTGGGAGGGGAGACCCAGTACTTC. Its translation is CASSQGGLVGGETQYF.

The genes are TRBV28 and TRBJ2-5; D remains unclear. The V end lost 2 bases, the J end lost 6 bases, and 22 bases lay between the germline ends. The germline gives CDR1 MDHEN, CDR2 SYDVKM. The CDR3 totals 17 residues. In nucleotides, the CDR3 is TGTGCCAGCAGTTTAGCCCCTCCCTCCTACCCGGGCAAGACCCAGTACTTC. Residues: CASSLAPPSYPGKTQYF.